The source of this TCR beta chain is a study of cytomegalovirus exposure and HLA in healthy donors. V was pared by 2 bases and J by 8 bases, with 2 bases of the junction left unmatched. Germline V gives CDR1 MDHEN, CDR2 SYDVKM. The CDR3 has 12 amino acids. Primers: 60 Vbeta forward and 13 Jbeta reverse. Clones were sequenced by immunoSEQ multiplex PCR, and TCRdb holds only the in-frame ones, with some missing. This repertoire includes under 200,000 clones. The chain joins TRBV28 to TRBJ2-7, with 8 bases identical to TRBD2. The sequence came from a man aged 30-40 years in good health and CMV-seronegative. Sequences were obtained from PBMCs. CDR3 amino acids: CASSLAGGKQYF. As DNA, the CDR3 is TGTGCCAGCAGTTTAGCGGGAGGTAAGCAGTACTTC.